The present T cell receptor (beta chain) was sequenced within a study of spatial heterogeneity in lung cancer. Study at large: A unique TCR and UMI combination showed up more than ten times in raw reads, on average.

The time point was: blood at routine non-recurrence follow-up after resection. In regard to this clonotype: Its matching antigen is unknown.

General study results and limits: TCRs found ubiquitously expanded in tumor appeared in blood more at resection than at follow-up.

TCRdb itself ran the 5' RACE reads through MiXCR, one entry per CDR3 protein. Of about 19,000 distinct CDR3 sequences listed, 10% are singletons. V shed 6 bases and J 4 bases; nucleotides not matched to a gene: 15. CDR3 length equals 15 residues. The germline CDR1 and CDR2 sequences are SQVTM and ANQGSEA. This clonotype was sampled from a female donor with early-stage non-small cell lung cancer. The sample consisted of PBMCs, taken at follow-up. The chain has TRBV29-1 and TRBJ2-7, with 7 bases aligning to TRBD1. The CDR3 DNA reads TGCAGCGTCAAGGTTTTAAGGGGGCGGTCGTACGAGCAGTACTTC. It encodes CSVKVLRGRSYEQYF.